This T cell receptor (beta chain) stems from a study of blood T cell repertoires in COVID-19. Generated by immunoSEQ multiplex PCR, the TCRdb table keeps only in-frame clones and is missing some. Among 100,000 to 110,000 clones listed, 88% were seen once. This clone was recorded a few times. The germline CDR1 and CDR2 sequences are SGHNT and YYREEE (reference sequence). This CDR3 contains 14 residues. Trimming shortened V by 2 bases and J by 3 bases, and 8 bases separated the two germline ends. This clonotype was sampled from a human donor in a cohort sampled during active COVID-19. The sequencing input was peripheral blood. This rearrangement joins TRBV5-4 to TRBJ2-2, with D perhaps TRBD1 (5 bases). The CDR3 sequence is CASSLKGHTGELFF. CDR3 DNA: TGTGCCAGCAGCTTAAAGGGGCACACCGGGGAGCTGTTTTTT. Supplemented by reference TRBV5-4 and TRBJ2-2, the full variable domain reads ETGVTQSPTHLIKTRGQQVTLRCSSQSGHNTVSWYQQALGQGPQFIFQYYREEENGRGNFPPRFSGLQFPNYSSELNVNALELDDSALYLCASSLKGHTGELFFGEGSRLTVL.